This T cell receptor (beta chain) was retrieved from a study of T cell clonality in common variable immunodeficiency. Overall study results and limits: Reportedly, TCR beta sequences from common variable immunodeficiency showed fewer deletions and N-nucleotide insertions. Fewer TCRbeta clones were shared among CVID subjects than controls.

Both groups were predominantly of Caucasian heritage. The J segment lost 1 base and the V segment lost 4 bases, leaving 9 bases of the junction unmatched. Germline V lookup: CDR1 PRHDT, CDR2 FYEKMQ (reference sequence). The CDR3 is made up of 17 amino acids. In its sample, this clone was seen many times. What it recognizes is unknown. The CDR3 end falls 3 residues outside the read, so it is completed with the germline J gene. Clones were sequenced by immunoSEQ multiplex PCR, and TCRdb holds only the in-frame ones, with some missing. The sample is made up of about 39,000 clones, none counted only once. Sequencing was done on a sample of peripheral blood mononuclear cells. This TCR was recovered from a person between 18 and 75 years old in good health. V is TRBV13 and J is TRBJ1-1, with TRBD1 matching 10 bases. CDR3 sequence: CASSSRQGAPSNTEAFF. CDR3 DNA, as far as it was read: TGTGCCAGCAGCTCCAGACAGGGGGCCCCTTCGAACACTGAA.